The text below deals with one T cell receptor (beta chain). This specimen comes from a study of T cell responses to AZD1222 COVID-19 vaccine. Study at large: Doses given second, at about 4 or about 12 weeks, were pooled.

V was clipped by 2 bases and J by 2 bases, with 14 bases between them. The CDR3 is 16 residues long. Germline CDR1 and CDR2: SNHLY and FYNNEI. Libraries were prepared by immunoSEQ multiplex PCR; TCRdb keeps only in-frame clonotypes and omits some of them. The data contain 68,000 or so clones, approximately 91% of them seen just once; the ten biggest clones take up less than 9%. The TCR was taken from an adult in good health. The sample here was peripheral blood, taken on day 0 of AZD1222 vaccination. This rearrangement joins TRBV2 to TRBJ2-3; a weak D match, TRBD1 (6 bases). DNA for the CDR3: TGTGCCAGCAGTGAATGGACAGTATACACCACAGATACGCAGTATTTT. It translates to CASSEWTVYTTDTQYF.